This T cell receptor beta chain was recorded in a study of T cell changes during pregnancy in multiple sclerosis. The germline CDR1 and CDR2 sequences are LNHDA and SQIVND (reference sequence). The junction had 7 bases not matched to a gene; V was cut back by 5 bases and J by 3 bases. The CDR3 covers 15 residues. Only in-frame clones appear in the TCRdb table, and some are missing; sequencing was by immunoSEQ multiplex PCR. The sample holds fewer than 75,000 clones, about 91% seen once. This clone showed up just once. This receptor was taken from a female donor in good health, enrolled as a control in a pregnancy study. The V and J genes are TRBV19 and TRBJ1-5, with 7 bases matching TRBD1. The sample here was peripheral blood, taken after pregnancy. The CDR3 DNA is TGTGCCAGTAGTGATACAGGGGTCAACAATCAGCCCCAGCATTTT. Protein: CASSDTGVNNQPQHF.